This T cell receptor beta chain was found in a study of response to subunit inactivated influenza vaccine. Study-level results: The authors offered the suggestion that each seasonal influenza vaccination recruits few new T cells.

The V and J ends lost 4 bases and 7 bases respectively, with 14 bases between them. The CDR3 extends over 13 amino acids. Germline values: CDR1 MNHNS, CDR2 SASEGT. TCRdb reprocessed the RT-PCR reads via MiXCR and lists one record per CDR3 protein. This sample has roughly 790,000 distinct CDR3 sequences, with approximately 21% found just once. Concerning this clonotype: As yet, its antigen is unknown.

This TCR was recovered from a man aged 50 to 59 who received an inactivated influenza vaccine. The chain recombines TRBV6-1 with TRBJ2-7; D unresolved. Specimen: PBMCs from blood, collected 5 to 6 days after vaccination. The CDR3 region is CASSVTPLGEQYF. The CDR3, as DNA: TGTGCCAGCAGTGTGACCCCACTTGGTGAGCAGTACTTC.